This TCR beta chain was observed in a study of T-cell memory formation after mild COVID-19. The study, taken as a whole, reports: The study found balanced CD4/CD8 in clones contracting day 15 to 85 and a CD4+ lean in later expanders. Some clones that responded turned up in pre-infection memory, which suggests that cross-reactive memory joined in. In second-wave clones peaking day 37, SARS-CoV-2 specificity remained unconfirmed.

TCRdb reprocessed the 5' RACE reads via MiXCR and lists one record per CDR3 protein. Of 550,000 to 650,000 distinct CDR3 sequences in the sample, 15% to 20% are singletons; the top ten hold about 7.4%. This CDR3 contains 14 residues. Germline-derived CDR1 and CDR2 are DFQATT and SNEGSKA (reference sequence). J lost 1 base, V lost 5 bases, and 6 bases had no gene match. Notes on this clonotype: Its antigen is currently unknown.

This clonotype was sampled from an adult woman who had mild COVID-19 (a few samples of this study predate the infection). Cell type and time point are not known. Sequenced material: PBMCs or a T cell subset sorted from them (not recorded which). The chain carries TRBV20-1 and TRBJ2-7; TRBD1 agrees at 9 bases. CDR3: CSARDRVRSYEQYF. In nucleotides, the CDR3 is TGCAGTGCTCGGGACAGGGTACGGTCCTACGAGCAGTACTTC.